This T cell receptor beta chain emerged from a study of post-analysis software for immune sequencing data. This clonotype was observed a few times. Presence of unique molecular identifiers characterized the TCR beta cDNA libraries. TCRdb re-called the PCR reads through MiXCR, storing one row per CDR3 protein. The sample contains approximately 730,000 distinct CDR3 sequences, roughly 29% of which appear only once. This clonotype was sampled from a girl aged 10 to 17 with multiple sclerosis. The sample consisted of blood.

CDR3 residues: CASSPGLAGLRRYTQYF. CDR3 in DNA: TGTGCCAGCAGCCCCGGCCTAGCGGGCCTCCGGCGTTATACGCAGTATTTT. V and J are TRBV3-1 and TRBJ2-3; 8 bases are shared with TRBD2. CDR3 length equals 17 residues. The germline V gene encodes CDR1 LGHDT and CDR2 YNNKEL (reference sequence). After removal of 4 bases from V and 7 bases from J, the junction contained 16 bases not matched to a gene.